Presented here are 16 T cell receptor beta chains from one specimen sequenced in a study of identical twins. TCRdb passed the 5' RACE reads through MiXCR, listing each CDR3 protein once. The sample lists some 590,000 distinct CDR3 sequences, approximately 9.6% occurring once. The data also belong to a second study, concerning yellow fever vaccine responses in identical twins.

Sequenced material: PBMCs. All receptors derive from a woman between 18 and 29 years old in good health.

This clonotype was detected ten times or more. V gene TRBV28 combines with J gene TRBJ2-5; no firm D call. Germline CDR1 and CDR2: MDHEN and SYDVKM. V lost 10 bases, J lost 5 bases, and 11 bases lay in between. This CDR3 spans 11 amino acids. The CDR3: CATTVEETQYF. CDR3 bases: TGTGCCACCACAGTTGAGGAGACCCAGTACTTC.

The rearrangement uses TRBV6-2 or TRBV6-3 and TRBJ2-3; 7 bases line up with TRBD2. V lost 1 base, J lost 2 bases, and 9 bases stayed unmatched. This CDR3 has 17 residues. CDR1 is MNHEY and CDR2 is SVGEGT in the germline V gene. CDR3 sequence reads: CASSYWPGRDPTDTQYF. As DNA, the CDR3 is TGTGCCAGCAGTTACTGGCCGGGGAGGGACCCCACAGATACGCAGTATTTT.

This clonotype showed up just a few times. The CDR3: CASSFGQANYEQYF. CDR3 nucleotide sequence: TGTGCCAGCAGTTTCGGACAGGCCAATTACGAGCAGTACTTC. V usage is TRBV25-1 and J usage is TRBJ2-7; 7 nucleotides agree with TRBD1. CDR1 is MGHDK, CDR2 SYGVNS, per germline. The V gene end was trimmed by 5 bases and the J gene end by 4 bases; junction bases not matched to a gene: 8. There are 14 residues in the CDR3.

This clonotype was seen only a few times. The rearrangement links TRBV25-1 to TRBJ1-1; D remains unclear. CDR3 length: 13 amino acids. The germline V and J ends were trimmed by 6 bases and 3 bases, with 11 bases remaining between them. CDR1 and CDR2 (germline): MGHDK, SYGVNS. The CDR3 reads CASRRDGYTEAFF. DNA of the CDR3: TGTGCCAGCAGGCGCGACGGTTACACTGAAGCTTTCTTT.

The chain employs TRBV20-1 and TRBJ2-5; 7 bases match TRBD2. The CDR3 covers 15 residues. CDR1 is DFQATT and CDR2 is SNEGSKA in the germline V gene (reference sequence). The V gene end was trimmed by 1 base and the J gene end by 4 bases; junction bases not matched to a gene: 9. The CDR3 reads CSARVGGSGAETQYF. Written as DNA, the CDR3 is TGCAGTGCTAGAGTCGGCGGGAGTGGGGCAGAGACCCAGTACTTC.

A few counts support this clonotype. The DNA is left out, because the CDR3 cannot be placed on it with certainty; the CDR3 is given as TCRdb lists it. The CDR3 sequence: CASSFGQGITF. The V call is TRBV11-2, the J call TRBJ1-6; the DNA was not compared with TRBD1, the D call given in the table. Germline-derived CDR1 and CDR2 are SGHAT and FQNNGV. 11 amino acids form the CDR3, both terminal residues included.

This clonotype was recorded many times. V and J are TRBV10-3 and TRBJ2-5; D is perhaps TRBD1 or TRBD2 (7 bases each). The CDR3 has 18 residues. Germline lookup yields CDR1 ENHRY and CDR2 SYGVKD. Trimming removed 6 bases from V and 3 bases from J, with 26 bases in between. CDR3 bases: TGTGCCATCAGCAACCCCCCCGACAGGGAGGGAGTTAAAGAGACCCAGTACTTC. Its protein product is CAISNPPDREGVKETQYF.

This clonotype was found many times. The chain links TRBV5-1 to TRBJ1-2; D possibly corresponds to TRBD1 (5 bases). The V end was cut by 0 bases, the J end by 4 bases, with 10 bases between. The CDR3 contains 14 residues. From germline, CDR1 is SGHRS and CDR2 YFSETQ. In nucleotides, the CDR3 is TGCGCCAGCAGCTTGGAAGCAGGGCTCTATGGCTACACCTTC. Amino acids: CASSLEAGLYGYTF.

This clonotype was counted between two and nine times. The gene calls are TRBV29-1 and TRBJ2-5; 9 bases match TRBD1. This CDR3 is 14 amino acids long. CDR1 SQVTM and CDR2 ANQGSEA come from the germline V gene. Trimming at V came to 6 bases and at J to 2 bases, leaving 7 bases not matched to a gene. The CDR3 is CSVQGQGGQETQYF. In DNA, the CDR3 is TGCAGCGTACAGGGACAGGGAGGGCAAGAGACCCAGTACTTC.

This clonotype appeared many times. The V and J genes are TRBV5-1 and TRBJ2-7; 8 bases line up with TRBD1. Germline V gene lookup returns CDR1 SGHRS and CDR2 YFSETQ. J lost 5 bases, V lost 4 bases, and 8 bases had no gene match. The CDR3 extends over 14 amino acids. The CDR3 coding sequence is TGCGCCAGCAGCCTAGGGACAGGTCTTAACGAGCAGTACTTC. Translation: CASSLGTGLNEQYF. Together with reference TRBV5-1 and TRBJ2-7, the CDR3 gives the full variable domain: KAGVTQTPRYLIKTRGQQVTLSCSPISGHRSVSWYQQTPGQGLQFLFEYFSETQRNKGNFPGRFSGRQFSNSRSEMNVSTLELGDSALYLCASSLGTGLNEQYFGPGTRLTVT.

This clonotype has ten or more counts. The V gene is TRBV12-3 or TRBV12-4, the J gene TRBJ2-1; maybe TRBD1 (5 bases). Trimming cost V 7 bases and J 3 bases, with 10 bases left between them. The CDR3 runs 13 residues. CDR3 sequence: CASTLDSYNEQFF. As DNA, the CDR3 is TGTGCCAGCACCTTAGACAGCTACAATGAGCAGTTCTTC.

The chain carries TRBV2 and TRBJ2-1, with a weak D call TRBD1 (6 bases). The CDR3 totals 13 residues. V was shortened by 10 bases and J by 4 bases, with 14 bases between the two germline ends. Germline CDR1 is SNHLY and CDR2 is FYNNEI. CDR3 nucleotides: TGTGCCACAACCGGGACACAATACAATGAGCAGTTCTTC. Residues: CATTGTQYNEQFF.

This clonotype was seen more than once but under ten times. V and J are TRBV12-3 or TRBV12-4 and TRBJ2-1; 8 nucleotides line up with TRBD2. V gave up 8 bases and J gave up 7 bases; unmatched junction bases: 13. The CDR3 has 15 amino acids. The DNA of the CDR3 is TGTGCCAGCGGGACGAGCGGGGGAGGTACGAATGAGCAGTTCTTC. Its translation is CASGTSGGGTNEQFF.

This clonotype has just a few counts. V is TRBV12-3 or TRBV12-4 and J is TRBJ2-7; 9 positions agree with TRBD1. This CDR3 contains 15 residues. Trimming removed 3 bases from V and 2 bases from J; junction bases left unmatched: 5. The CDR3 loop is CASSFLDRGPYEQYF. DNA for the CDR3: TGTGCCAGCAGTTTCCTGGACAGGGGTCCCTACGAGCAGTACTTC.

The chain links TRBV20-1 to TRBJ2-7, with a possible D match to TRBD1 (5 bases). The CDR3 spans 13 residues. Per germline, CDR1 DFQATT and CDR2 SNEGSKA (reference sequence). The V end lost 2 bases, the J end lost 1 base, and 9 bases lay between the germline ends. The CDR3 DNA reads TGCAGTGCTAGATCCGCAGGGTCCTACGAGCAGTACTTC. It codes for CSARSAGSYEQYF.

There are a few counts of this clonotype. The rearrangement joins TRBV5-1 to TRBJ2-3; D ambiguous. Germline V gives CDR1 SGHRS, CDR2 YFSETQ. V lost 6 bases to trimming and J lost 2 bases, with 13 bases between them. This CDR3 comprises 14 residues. The CDR3 DNA sequence: TGCGCCAGCAAAAGTATTCCCATCACAGATACGCAGTATTTT. Translated, it gives CASKSIPITDTQYF.